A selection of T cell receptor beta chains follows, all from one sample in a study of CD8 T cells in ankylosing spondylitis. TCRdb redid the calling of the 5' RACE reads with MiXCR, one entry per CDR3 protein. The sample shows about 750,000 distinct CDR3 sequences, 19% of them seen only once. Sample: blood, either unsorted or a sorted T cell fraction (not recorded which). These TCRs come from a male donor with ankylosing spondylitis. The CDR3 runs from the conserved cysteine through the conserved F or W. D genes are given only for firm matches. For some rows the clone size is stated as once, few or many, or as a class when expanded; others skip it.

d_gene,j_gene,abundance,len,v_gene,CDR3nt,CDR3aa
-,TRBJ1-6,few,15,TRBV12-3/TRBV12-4,TGTGCCAGCGGTCGATCTGGGGGTAGGGATTCACCCCTCCACTTT,CASGRSGGRDSPLHF
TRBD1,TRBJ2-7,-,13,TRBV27,TGTGCCAGCAGGCGACAGGGGACAGGCGAGCAGTACTTC,CASRRQGTGEQYF
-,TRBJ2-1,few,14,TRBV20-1,TGCAGTGCTAGAGACGGGGCCTGGCGTAATGAGCAGTTCTTC,CSARDGAWRNEQFF
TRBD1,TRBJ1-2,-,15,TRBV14,TGTGCCAGCAGCCAAGCTCTAGGGACAGGGGCCGGCTACACCTTC,CASSQALGTGAGYTF
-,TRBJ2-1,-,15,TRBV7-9,TGTGCCAGCAGCTTAAAGGTGCCGGATCTTGATGAGCAGTTCTTC,CASSLKVPDLDEQFF
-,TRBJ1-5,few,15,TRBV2,TGTGCCAGCAGTGTGGAGAGGGATAGCAATCAGCCCCAGCATTTT,CASSVERDSNQPQHF
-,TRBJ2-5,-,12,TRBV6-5,TGTGCCAGCGGCCGGGACACCGAGACCCAGTACTTC,CASGRDTETQYF
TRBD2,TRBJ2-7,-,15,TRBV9,TGTGCCAGCAGCGTAGGCGGGGAGGGATTCCACGAGCAGTACTTC,CASSVGGEGFHEQYF
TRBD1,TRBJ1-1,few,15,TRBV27,TGTGCCAGCACTACCATAGGGGGCAAGAACACTGAAGCTTTCTTT,CASTTIGGKNTEAFF
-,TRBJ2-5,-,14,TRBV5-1,TGCGCCAGCAGCTTGATTTGGGTTGCAGAGACCCAGTACTTC,CASSLIWVAETQYF
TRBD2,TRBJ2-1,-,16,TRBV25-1,TGTGCCAGCGGGGGACTAGCGGGAAATCTCTACAATGAGCAGTTCTTC,CASGGLAGNLYNEQFF
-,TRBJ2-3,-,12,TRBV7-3,TGTGCCAGCAGCGCGGCACAAGATACGCAGTATTTT,CASSAAQDTQYF
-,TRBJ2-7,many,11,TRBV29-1,TGCAGTGTCGTAGACTCCTACGAGCAGTACTTC,CSVVDSYEQYF